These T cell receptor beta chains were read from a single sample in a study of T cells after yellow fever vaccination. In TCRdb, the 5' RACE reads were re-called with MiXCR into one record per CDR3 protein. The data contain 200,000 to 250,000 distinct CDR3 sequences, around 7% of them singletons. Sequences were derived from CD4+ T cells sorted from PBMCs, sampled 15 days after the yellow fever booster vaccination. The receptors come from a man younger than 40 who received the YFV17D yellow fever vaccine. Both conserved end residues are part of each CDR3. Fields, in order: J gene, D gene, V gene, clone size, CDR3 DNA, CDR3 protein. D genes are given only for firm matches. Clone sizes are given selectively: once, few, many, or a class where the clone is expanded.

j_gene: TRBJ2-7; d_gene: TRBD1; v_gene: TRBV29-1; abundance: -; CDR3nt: TGCAGCGTTGAAGTGACAGGGGGCCAGCAGTACTTC; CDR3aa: CSVEVTGGQQYF
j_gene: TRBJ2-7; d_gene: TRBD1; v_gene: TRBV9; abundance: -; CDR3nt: TGTGCCAGCAGCCCCAGGGGCGGCACAGGGGACTACGAGCAGTACTTC; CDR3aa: CASSPRGGTGDYEQYF
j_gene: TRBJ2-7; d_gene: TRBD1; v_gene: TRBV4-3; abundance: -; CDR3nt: TGCGCCAGCAGCCAAGGAGACAGGGGGGAGCAGTACTTC; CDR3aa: CASSQGDRGEQYF
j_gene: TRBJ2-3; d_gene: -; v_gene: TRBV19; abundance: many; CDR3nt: TGTGCCAGTAGCACGGGACGCCTAGTCACAGATACGCAGTATTTT; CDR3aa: CASSTGRLVTDTQYF
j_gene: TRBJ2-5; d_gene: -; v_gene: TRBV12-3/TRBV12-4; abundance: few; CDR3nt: TGTGCCAGCAGTTTGATGCTAACGCCTCTTGGAGAGACCCAGTACTTC; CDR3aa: CASSLMLTPLGETQYF
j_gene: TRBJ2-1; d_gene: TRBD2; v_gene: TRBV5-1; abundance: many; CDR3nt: TGCGCCAGCAGCCCGCGGGGGGGGTCTAATGAGCAGTTCTTC; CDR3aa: CASSPRGGSNEQFF
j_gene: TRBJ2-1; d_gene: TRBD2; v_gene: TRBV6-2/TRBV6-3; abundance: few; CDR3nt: TGTGCCAGCAGCCCCCCCACACGACTAGCGGGATACCAGTTCTTC; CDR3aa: CASSPPTRLAGYQFF
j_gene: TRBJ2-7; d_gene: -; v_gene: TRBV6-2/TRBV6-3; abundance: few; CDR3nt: TGTGCCAGCACCTTTCGGGGTGGACTGCCCTTGGAGCAGTACTTC; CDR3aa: CASTFRGGLPLEQYF
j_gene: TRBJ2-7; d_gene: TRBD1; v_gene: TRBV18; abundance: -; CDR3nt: TGTGCCAGCTCACCCCTTCAGGGGGCGCGAGCCTACGAGCAGTACTTC; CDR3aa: CASSPLQGARAYEQYF
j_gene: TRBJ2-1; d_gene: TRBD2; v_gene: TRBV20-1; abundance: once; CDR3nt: TGCTGTGCTAGAGATATGTCTAGCGGGGCATACAATGAGCAGTTCTTC; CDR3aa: CCARDMSSGAYNEQFF
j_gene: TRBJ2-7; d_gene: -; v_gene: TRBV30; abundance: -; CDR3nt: TGTGCCTGGGCTTGGGGGCGGGAGACCGAGCAGTACTTC; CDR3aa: CAWAWGRETEQYF
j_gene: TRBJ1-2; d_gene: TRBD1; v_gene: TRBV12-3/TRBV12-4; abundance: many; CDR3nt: TGTGCCAGCAGCATAGGACAGGGGGATGGCTACACCTTC; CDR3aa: CASSIGQGDGYTF
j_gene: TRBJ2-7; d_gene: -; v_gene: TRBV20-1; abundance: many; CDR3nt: TGCAGTGCTAGAGATTTCTACGAGCAGTACTTC; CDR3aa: CSARDFYEQYF
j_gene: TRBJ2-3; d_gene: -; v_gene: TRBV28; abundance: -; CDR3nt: TGTGCCAGCAGTTTCCTTTCAGGGGTGGCTAGCGCAGATACGCAGTATTTT; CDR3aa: CASSFLSGVASADTQYF
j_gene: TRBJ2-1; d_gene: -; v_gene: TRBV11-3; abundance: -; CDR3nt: TGTGCCAGCAGCCACGGGGGGGACAGGGTTAACAATGAGCAGTTCTTC; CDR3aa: CASSHGGDRVNNEQFF
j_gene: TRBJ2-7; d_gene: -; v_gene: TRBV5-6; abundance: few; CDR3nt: TGTGCCAGCAACTTGGGGGGCTCCTACGAGCAGTACTTC; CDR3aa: CASNLGGSYEQYF
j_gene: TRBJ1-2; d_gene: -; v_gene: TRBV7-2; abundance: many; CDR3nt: TGTGCCAGCAGCTTAAAACAGGGCGCCAAGTGGGGCTACACCTTC; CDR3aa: CASSLKQGAKWGYTF
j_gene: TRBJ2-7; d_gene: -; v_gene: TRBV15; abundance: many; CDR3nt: TGTGCCACCAGCGACGCACTTGGGTACGAGCAGTACTTC; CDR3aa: CATSDALGYEQYF
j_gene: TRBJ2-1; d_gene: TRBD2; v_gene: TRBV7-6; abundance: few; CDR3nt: TGTGCCAGCAGCTTAGCGAAGATGCCTAGCGGACGGACCTGGGGCAGCAATGAGCAGTTCTTC; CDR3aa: CASSLAKMPSGRTWGSNEQFF
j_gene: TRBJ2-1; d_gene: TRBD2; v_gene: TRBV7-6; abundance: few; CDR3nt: TGTGCCAGCAGCCGGTTTATGGGACTAGCGGGACCTACGAATGAGCAGTTCTTC; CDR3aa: CASSRFMGLAGPTNEQFF
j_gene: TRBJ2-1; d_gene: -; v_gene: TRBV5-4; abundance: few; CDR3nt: TGTGCCAGCAGCTTGGTGGCTAGTTACTTC; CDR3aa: CASSLVASYF
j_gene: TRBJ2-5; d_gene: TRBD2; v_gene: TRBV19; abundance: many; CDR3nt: TGTGCCAGTAGTATCGCGGGAGGAACACTCCAAGAGACCCAGTACTTC; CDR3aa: CASSIAGGTLQETQYF
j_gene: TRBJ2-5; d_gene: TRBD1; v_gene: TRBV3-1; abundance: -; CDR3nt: TGTGCCAGCAGCCTCGGGACAGGGGGAACGGAGACCCAGTACTTC; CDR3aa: CASSLGTGGTETQYF
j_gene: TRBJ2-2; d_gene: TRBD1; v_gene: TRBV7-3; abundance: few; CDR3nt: TGTGCCAGCAGCCCCGCTGGGACAGGGTCTTCCGGGGAGCTGTTTTTT; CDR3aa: CASSPAGTGSSGELFF
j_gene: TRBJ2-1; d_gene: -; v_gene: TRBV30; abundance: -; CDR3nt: TGTGCCAGAGACCGGGACTCTGTCGGTGAGCAGTTCTTC; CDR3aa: CARDRDSVGEQFF
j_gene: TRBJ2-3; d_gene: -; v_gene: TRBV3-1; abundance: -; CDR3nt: TGTGCCAGCAGTCTTAATGCAGGGGCTCAAGATACGCAGTATTTT; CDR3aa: CASSLNAGAQDTQYF
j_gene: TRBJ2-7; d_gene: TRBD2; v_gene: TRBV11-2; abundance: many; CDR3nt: TGTGCCAGCAGACGACTAGCCGGGGAGCAGTACTTC; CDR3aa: CASRRLAGEQYF
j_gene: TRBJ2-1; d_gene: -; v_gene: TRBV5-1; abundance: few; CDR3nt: TGCGCCAGCAGCTTGAATGGGGGAACCCACAATGAGCAGTTCTTC; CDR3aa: CASSLNGGTHNEQFF
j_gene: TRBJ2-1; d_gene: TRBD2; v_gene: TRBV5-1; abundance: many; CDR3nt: TGCGCCAGCAGCTTGTCGGGAGGGCCGAACAATGAGCAGTTCTTC; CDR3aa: CASSLSGGPNNEQFF
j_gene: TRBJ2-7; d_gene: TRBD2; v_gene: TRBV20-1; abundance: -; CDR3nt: TGCAGTGCTAGAGAGAGCGGGAGTAGGTACGAGCAGTACTTC; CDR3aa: CSARESGSRYEQYF
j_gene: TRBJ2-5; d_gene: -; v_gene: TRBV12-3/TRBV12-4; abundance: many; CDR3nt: TGTGCCAGCAGTTCAGGGGACTCCTCGAAGACCCAGTACTTC; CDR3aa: CASSSGDSSKTQYF
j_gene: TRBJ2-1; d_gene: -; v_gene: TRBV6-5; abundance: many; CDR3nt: TGTGCCAGCAGTTACTGGAGTCAGGGAGATCAGTTCTTC; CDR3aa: CASSYWSQGDQFF
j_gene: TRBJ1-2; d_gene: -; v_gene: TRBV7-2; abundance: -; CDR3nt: TGTGCCAGCAGCACCCAGGGGTTTCATGGCTACACCTTC; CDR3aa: CASSTQGFHGYTF
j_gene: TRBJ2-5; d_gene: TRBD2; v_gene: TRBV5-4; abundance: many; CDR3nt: TGTGCCAGCAGCTCAGGGACTAGCGGGCTCCAAGAGACCCAGTACTTC; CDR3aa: CASSSGTSGLQETQYF
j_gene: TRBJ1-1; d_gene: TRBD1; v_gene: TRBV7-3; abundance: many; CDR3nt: TGTGCCAGCAGCCCAACAGGGGTAAGGGCTGAAGCTTTCTTT; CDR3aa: CASSPTGVRAEAFF
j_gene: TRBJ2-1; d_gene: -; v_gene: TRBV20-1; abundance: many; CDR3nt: TGCAGTGCGAGAAGTAGTGAGCAGTTCTTC; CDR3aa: CSARSSEQFF
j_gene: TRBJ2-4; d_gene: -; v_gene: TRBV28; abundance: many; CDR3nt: TGTGCCAGCAGTTTCCATCAGATAGCCAAAAACATTCAGTACTTC; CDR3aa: CASSFHQIAKNIQYF
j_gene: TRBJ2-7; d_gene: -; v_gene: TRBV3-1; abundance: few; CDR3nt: TGTGCCAGCAGCCAAGATCTCTGGTACGAGCAGTACTTC; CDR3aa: CASSQDLWYEQYF
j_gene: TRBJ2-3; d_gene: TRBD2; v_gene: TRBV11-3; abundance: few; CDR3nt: TGTGCCAGCAGCTTAGGACTAGCGGGAGTTGGAGATACGCAGTATTTT; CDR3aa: CASSLGLAGVGDTQYF
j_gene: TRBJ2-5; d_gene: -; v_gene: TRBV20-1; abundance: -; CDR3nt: TGCAGTGTCCCGGGCCCCTCCCGAGAGACCCAGTACTTC; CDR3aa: CSVPGPSRETQYF
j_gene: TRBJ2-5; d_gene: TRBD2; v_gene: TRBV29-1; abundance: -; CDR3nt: TGCAGCGTAAAAGCGGGGTTCGCAGAGACCCAGTACTTC; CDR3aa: CSVKAGFAETQYF
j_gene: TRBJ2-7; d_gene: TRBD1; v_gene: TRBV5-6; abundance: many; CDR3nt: TGTGCCAGCAGCTTGGACAGGGACAGGGGCAACGAGCAGTACTTC; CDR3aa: CASSLDRDRGNEQYF
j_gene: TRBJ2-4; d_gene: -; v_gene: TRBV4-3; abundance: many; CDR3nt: TGCGCCAGCAGCCAAGGAGCAGGACGAGCCAAAAACATTCAGTACTTC; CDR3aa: CASSQGAGRAKNIQYF
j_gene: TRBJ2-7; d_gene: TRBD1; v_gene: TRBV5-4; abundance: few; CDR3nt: TGTGCCAGCAGCTCGCAGGGGGCGCGACGGAACGAGCAGTACTTC; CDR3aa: CASSSQGARRNEQYF
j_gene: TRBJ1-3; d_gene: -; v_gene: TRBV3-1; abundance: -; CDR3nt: TGTGCCAGCAGCCTACAGGACGGGTACTCTGGAAACACCATATATTTT; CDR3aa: CASSLQDGYSGNTIYF
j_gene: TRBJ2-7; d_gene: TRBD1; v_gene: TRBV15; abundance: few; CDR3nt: TGTGCCACCAGCTCGGATACAGGGGGCGTCTACGAGCAGTACTTC; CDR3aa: CATSSDTGGVYEQYF
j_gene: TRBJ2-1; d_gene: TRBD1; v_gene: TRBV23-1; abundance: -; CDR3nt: TGCGCCAGCCGTCCCGGGACAGGGTACAATGAGCAGTTCTTC; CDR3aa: CASRPGTGYNEQFF
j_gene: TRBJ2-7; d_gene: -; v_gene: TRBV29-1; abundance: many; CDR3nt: TGCAGCGTTGATAGGGGGGGCTCCTACGAGCAGTACTTC; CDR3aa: CSVDRGGSYEQYF
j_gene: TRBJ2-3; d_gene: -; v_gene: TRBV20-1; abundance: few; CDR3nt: TGCAGTGCTAGAGACATAGGACTGGCCACAGATACGCAGTATTTT; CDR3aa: CSARDIGLATDTQYF
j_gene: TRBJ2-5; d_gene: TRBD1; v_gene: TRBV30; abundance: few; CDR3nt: TGTGCCTGGAGTGTACGGGGACAGGGTAGGGAGACCCAGTACTTC; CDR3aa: CAWSVRGQGRETQYF
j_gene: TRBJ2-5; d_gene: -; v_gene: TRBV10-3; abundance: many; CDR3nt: TGTGCCACCCAGGAGGCCGTCGTGAAGGGAGAGACCCAGTACTTC; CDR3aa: CATQEAVVKGETQYF
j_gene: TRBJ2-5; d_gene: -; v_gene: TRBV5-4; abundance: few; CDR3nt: TGTGCCAGCAGGGCAGGGACGGGGACCCAGTACTTC; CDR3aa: CASRAGTGTQYF
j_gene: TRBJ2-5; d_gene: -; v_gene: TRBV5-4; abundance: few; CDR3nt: TGTGCCAGCAGCCCTAGGGACTCGCCTGGAGAGACCCAGTACTTC; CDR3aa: CASSPRDSPGETQYF
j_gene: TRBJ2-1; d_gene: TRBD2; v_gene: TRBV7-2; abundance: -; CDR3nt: TGTGCCAGCAGCCCCAAGCGGGAGGGACCCTACAATGAGCAGTTCTTC; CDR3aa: CASSPKREGPYNEQFF
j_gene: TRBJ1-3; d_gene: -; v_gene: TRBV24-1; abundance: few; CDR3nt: TGTGCCACCTGGAGTCGGTACTCTGGAAACACCATATATTTT; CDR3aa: CATWSRYSGNTIYF